A selection of T cell receptor beta chains follows, all from one sample in a study of beta chain features in type 1 diabetes. The method was immunoSEQ multiplex PCR; TCRdb's version includes in-frame clones alone and lacks a portion of them. Of fewer than 300,000 clones listed, approximately 20% were seen once; the top ten hold 0.028%. The sequenced sample was naive CD4+ T cells from blood. These receptors all come from a woman aged 40 to 50 with type 1 diabetes. CDR3s include the opening cysteine and the closing phenylalanine or tryptophan. The order of the fields is J gene, D gene, clone size, V gene, CDR3 protein, CDR3 DNA. The D gene is left open where the match is weak. Clone size is stated in some rows and not others, as once, few, many or a class when expanded.

TRBJ2-1,TRBD2,few,TRBV4-2,CASSQDPPAGGSRDEQFF,TGTGCCAGCAGCCAAGATCCCCCAGCGGGAGGGAGCCGGGATGAGCAGTTCTTC
TRBJ2-2,NA,few,TRBV29-1,CSAVDPGQNTGELFF,TGCAGCGCCGTGGACCCGGGACAAAACACCGGGGAGCTGTTTTTT
TRBJ2-1,TRBD2,NA,TRBV9,CASSDHPGGRLGNEQFF,TGTGCCAGCAGCGACCACCCCGGCGGGAGGCTGGGAAATGAGCAGTTCTTC
TRBJ2-5,NA,NA,TRBV5-1,CASSLEQGGGTQYF,TGCGCCAGCAGCTTGGAGCAGGGAGGGGGGACCCAGTACTTC
TRBJ2-2,NA,few,TRBV11-2,CASSFGANTGELFF,TGTGCCAGCAGCTTTGGAGCGAACACCGGGGAGCTGTTTTTT
TRBJ1-2,TRBD1,NA,TRBV11-2,CASSLRDRTGLTF,TGTGCCAGCAGCTTAAGGGACAGAACAGGTCTCACCTTC
TRBJ1-4,NA,NA,TRBV28,CASSFPGVNEKLFF,TGTGCCAGCAGTTTTCCAGGGGTAAATGAAAAACTGTTTTTT
TRBJ2-7,NA,NA,TRBV7-2,CASSFAGSYEQYF,TGTGCCAGCAGCTTTGCGGGGTCCTACGAGCAGTACTTC
TRBJ2-7,TRBD1,NA,TRBV2,CGTSRDSLYEQYF,TGTGGCACCTCCCGGGACAGCCTCTACGAGCAGTACTTC
TRBJ1-2,TRBD1,few,TRBV29-1,CSGTGTGGDYGYTF,TGCAGCGGTACCGGGACAGGGGGAGACTATGGCTACACCTTC
TRBJ2-1,TRBD2,few,TRBV28,CASTLAGGYNEQFF,TGTGCCAGCACCCTAGCGGGGGGCTACAATGAGCAGTTCTTC
TRBJ1-4,NA,NA,TRBV2,CASRQSGARSTNEKLFF,TGTGCCAGCAGACAGAGTGGGGCGAGGTCAACTAATGAAAAACTGTTTTTT
TRBJ2-7,TRBD2,NA,TRBV4-2,CASSQASSGAYEQYF,TGTGCCAGCAGCCAAGCTTCTAGCGGGGCCTACGAGCAGTACTTC
TRBJ2-7,NA,NA,TRBV6-5,CASSTRPYEQYF,TGTGCCAGCAGCACGAGGCCCTACGAGCAGTACTTC
TRBJ2-1,TRBD2,NA,TRBV5-4,CASSYRSSGRDPEQFF,TGTGCCAGCAGCTACCGGAGTAGCGGGAGGGATCCTGAGCAGTTCTTC
TRBJ2-7,NA,few,TRBV28,CASSLQAYEQYF,TGTGCCAGCAGTTTGCAGGCCTACGAGCAGTACTTC
TRBJ2-1,TRBD1,NA,TRBV5-1,CASSFWTGKSFF,TGCGCCAGCAGCTTCTGGACAGGGAAGTCGTTCTTC
TRBJ2-1,NA,few,TRBV5-4,CASSRGWETGSSYNEQFF,TGTGCCAGCAGCCGGGGGTGGGAGACGGGAAGTTCCTACAATGAGCAGTTCTTC
TRBJ2-2,NA,few,TRBV18,CASSPASGELFF,TGTGCCAGCTCACCGGCCAGCGGGGAGCTGTTTTTT
TRBJ2-2,NA,NA,TRBV19,CASSKPSTGELFF,TGTGCCAGTAGTAAGCCTTCCACCGGGGAGCTGTTTTTT
TRBJ2-3,NA,few,TRBV9,CASSASGGSTDTQYF,TGTGCCAGCAGTGCGAGCGGAGGAAGCACAGATACGCAGTATTTT
TRBJ1-1,NA,few,TRBV5-1,CASRFTGLDTEAFF,TGCGCCAGCAGATTTACAGGGTTGGACACTGAAGCTTTCTTT
TRBJ2-2,NA,NA,TRBV7-2,CASSQAGPGELFF,TGTGCCAGCAGCCAGGCGGGCCCCGGGGAGCTGTTTTTT
TRBJ2-1,TRBD1,NA,TRBV18,CASSPMTGTYNEQFF,TGTGCCAGCTCACCCATGACAGGGACCTACAATGAGCAGTTCTTC
TRBJ1-3,TRBD1,few,TRBV29-1,CSAAGTAGNTIYF,TGCAGCGCGGCCGGGACAGCTGGAAACACCATATATTTT
TRBJ1-2,NA,few,TRBV5-4,CASSSSDTVYGYTF,TGTGCCAGCAGCTCCTCGGACACCGTCTACGGCTACACCTTC
TRBJ1-1,NA,NA,TRBV6-5,CASISPVGTEAFF,TGTGCCAGCATTAGCCCCGTCGGCACTGAAGCTTTCTTT
TRBJ2-3,TRBD2,few,TRBV29-1,CSETSREDLRADTQYF,TGCAGCGAAACCTCCCGGGAGGATCTTCGGGCAGATACGCAGTATTTT
TRBJ1-3,NA,NA,TRBV28,CASLSVSSGNTIYF,TGTGCCAGCCTCTCCGTGAGCTCTGGAAACACCATATATTTT
TRBJ2-6,TRBD1,NA,TRBV7-8,CASSSQGAGANVLTF,TGTGCCAGCAGCTCACAGGGGGCTGGGGCCAACGTCCTGACTTTC
TRBJ2-5,NA,NA,TRBV15,CATSRAGSGKQETQYF,TGTGCCACCAGCAGAGCAGGGTCGGGCAAACAAGAGACCCAGTACTTC
TRBJ2-1,TRBD2,few,TRBV30,CAWSIAGTYNEQFF,TGTGCCTGGAGTATAGCGGGGACCTACAATGAGCAGTTCTTC
TRBJ2-3,TRBD2,few,TRBV9,CASTQGLASDTQYF,TGTGCCAGCACCCAGGGACTAGCTTCAGATACGCAGTATTTT
TRBJ2-3,TRBD2,NA,TRBV18,CASSQLADSTDTQYF,TGTGCCAGCTCACAACTAGCGGACTCCACAGATACGCAGTATTTT
TRBJ1-2,TRBD1,NA,TRBV9,CASSVEAGGGYTF,TGTGCCAGCAGCGTAGAGGCAGGGGGTGGCTACACCTTC
TRBJ1-1,NA,NA,TRBV29-1,CSVEITGMNTEAFF,TGCAGCGTTGAAATTACAGGCATGAACACTGAAGCTTTCTTT
TRBJ1-1,NA,NA,TRBV20-1,CSAASFTEAFF,TGCAGTGCGGCCAGTTTCACTGAAGCTTTCTTT
TRBJ2-7,TRBD2,NA,TRBV7-2,CASSSGLAGDRSEQYF,TGTGCCAGCAGCTCCGGACTAGCGGGAGATCGTAGCGAGCAGTACTTC
TRBJ1-5,TRBD1,few,TRBV5-1,CASSVTGDQPQHF,TGCGCCAGCAGCGTGACAGGGGATCAGCCCCAGCATTTT
TRBJ1-1,TRBD1,NA,TRBV5-4,CASSSSGTELSWAEAFF,TGTGCCAGCAGCTCCTCCGGGACAGAGCTCTCTTGGGCTGAAGCTTTCTTT
TRBJ1-5,NA,NA,TRBV5-6,CASSTGVYSNQPQHF,TGTGCCAGCAGCACCGGAGTTTATAGCAATCAGCCCCAGCATTTT
TRBJ2-7,TRBD1,NA,TRBV29-1,CSVEAQGGAAEQYF,TGCAGCGTTGAAGCCCAAGGGGGCGCGGCCGAGCAGTACTTC
TRBJ2-7,TRBD1,few,TRBV28,CASTTGGSYEQYF,TGTGCCAGCACGACAGGGGGATCCTACGAGCAGTACTTC
TRBJ1-1,NA,few,TRBV29-1,CSVALGNTEAFF,TGCAGCGTTGCTCTAGGGAACACTGAAGCTTTCTTT
TRBJ1-1,TRBD1,few,TRBV7-9,CASSSPGQLNTEAFF,TGTGCCAGCAGCTCCCCGGGACAGCTGAACACTGAAGCTTTCTTT
TRBJ1-2,NA,NA,TRBV15,CATSPRTANYGYTF,TGTGCCACCAGCCCCAGGACAGCTAACTATGGCTACACCTTC
TRBJ2-7,TRBD2,NA,TRBV7-2,CASSFTSGRTRDEQYF,TGTGCCAGCAGCTTTACTAGCGGGAGAACACGCGACGAGCAGTACTTC
TRBJ1-6,TRBD1,NA,TRBV18,CASSPRTGWDSPLHF,TGTGCCAGCTCACCGAGGACAGGATGGGATTCACCCCTCCACTTT